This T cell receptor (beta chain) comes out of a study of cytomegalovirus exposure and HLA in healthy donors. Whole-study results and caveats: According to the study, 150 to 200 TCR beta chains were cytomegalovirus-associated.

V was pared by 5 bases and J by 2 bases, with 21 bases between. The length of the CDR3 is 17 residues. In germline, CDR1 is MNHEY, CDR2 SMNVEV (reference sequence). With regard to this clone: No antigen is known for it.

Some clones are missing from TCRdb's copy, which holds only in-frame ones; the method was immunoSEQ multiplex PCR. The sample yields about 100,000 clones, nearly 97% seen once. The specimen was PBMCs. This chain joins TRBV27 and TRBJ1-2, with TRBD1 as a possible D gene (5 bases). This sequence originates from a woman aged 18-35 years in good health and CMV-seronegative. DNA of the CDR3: TGTGCCAGCAGTGCCACCGGGACCCCGGGGAGGAACTATGGCTACACCTTC. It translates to CASSATGTPGRNYGYTF.